Shown below are 10 T cell receptor beta chains from a single sample sequenced in a study of T cell changes during pregnancy in multiple sclerosis. TCRdb's copy holds only in-frame clones and misses some; the assay was immunoSEQ multiplex PCR. The sample lists under 50,000 clones, less than 95% occurring once. Sample: CD8+ T cells from peripheral blood mononuclear cells, taken in the second trimester of pregnancy. The receptors shown here come from a female donor with multiple sclerosis, enrolled in a pregnancy study.

CDR3 region: CASSPGQLTEAFF. CDR3 nucleotides: TGTGCCAGCAGCCCAGGACAGCTCACTGAAGCTTTCTTT. The chain carries TRBV7-6 and TRBJ1-1, with a tentative D call TRBD1 (6 bases). The length of the CDR3 is 13 residues. Germline-derived CDR1 and CDR2 are SGHVS and FNYEAQ. Trimming removed 5 bases at V and 4 bases at J, with 11 bases between.

The chain couples TRBV2 to TRBJ1-1, with TRBD1 as a possible D gene (5 bases). The CDR3 runs 13 residues. Germline CDR1 and CDR2: SNHLY and FYNNEI. V was cut by 3 bases and J by 1 base, with 6 bases left in between. The chain's CDR3 is CASSETANTEAFF. In nucleotides, the CDR3 is TGTGCCAGCAGTGAGACAGCGAACACTGAAGCTTTCTTT.

This clone appeared once. The chain has TRBV19 and TRBJ1-2, with D perhaps matching TRBD1 (6 bases). V was shortened by 8 bases and J by 2 bases, with 18 bases between the two germline ends. Germline lookup yields CDR1 LNHDA and CDR2 SQIVND (reference sequence). The CDR3 contains 15 residues. The CDR3 DNA reads TGTGCCAGTCAGACCGGGACACCCAACAACTATGGCTACACCTTC. It encodes CASQTGTPNNYGYTF.

The chain recombines TRBV9 with TRBJ1-2, with D possibly being TRBD1 (6 bases). Germline CDR1 and CDR2: SGDLS and YYNGEE. Trimming left V 0 bases short and J 4 bases short, with 10 bases between. This CDR3 comprises 14 residues. Written as DNA, the CDR3 is TGTGCCAGCAGCGTAGGGCAGGGGATCTATGGCTACACCTTC. It encodes CASSVGQGIYGYTF.

This chain uses TRBV11-1 with TRBJ2-7, with D tentatively TRBD2 (6 bases). CDR3 length: 17 residues. Trimming took 2 bases from V and 4 from J, leaving 21 bases between them. Germline CDR1 is SGHAT and CDR2 is FQDESV (reference sequence). CDR3 DNA: TGTGCCAGCAGCTTAAGCCGCGCCGGGACTGCTCATTACGAGCAGTACTTC. This sequence encodes CASSLSRAGTAHYEQYF. Full variable domain (outside the CDR3, taken from reference TRBV11-1 and TRBJ2-7): EAEVAQSPRYKITEKSQAVAFWCDPISGHATLYWYRQILGQGPELLVQFQDESVVDDSQLPKDRFSAERLKGVDSTLKIQPAELGDSAMYLCASSLSRAGTAHYEQYFGPGTRLTVT.

The V and J genes are TRBV9 and TRBJ1-4; TRBD1 might be the D (5 bases). CDR1 is SGDLS, CDR2 YYNGEE, per germline. Trimming removed 0 bases at V and 8 bases at J, with 17 bases between. The CDR3 is made up of 16 amino acids. CDR3 sequence (DNA): TGTGCCAGCAGCGTAGCGCCCGGGGGTCTATCGGAAAAACTGTTTTTT. This encodes CASSVAPGGLSEKLFF.

The V call is TRBV13, the J call TRBJ2-3; TRBD2 matches 11 bases. J gave up 2 bases and V 5 bases, and 12 bases lay outside the gene matches. The germline V gene has CDR1 PRHDT and CDR2 FYEKMQ (reference sequence). The CDR3 is 18 amino acids. CDR3 sequence reads: CASSPGVAGGPHTDTQYF. CDR3 DNA: TGTGCCAGCAGCCCGGGGGTAGCGGGGGGGCCCCACACAGATACGCAGTATTTT.

The chain couples TRBV4-3 to TRBJ2-2; 8 bases are shared with TRBD1. The germline V gene has CDR1 LGHNA and CDR2 YSLEER. The CDR3 totals 17 residues. V was clipped by 3 bases and J by 3 bases; unmatched bases: 9. The CDR3 bases are TGCGCCAGCAGCCAGCCCTCCAGGGGGCCGGACACCGGGGAGCTGTTTTTT. It yields the protein CASSQPSRGPDTGELFF.

The chain has TRBV5-1 and TRBJ2-1; 9 positions match TRBD1. V dropped 3 bases and J dropped 4; count of bases not matched to a gene: 8. CDR1 SGHRS and CDR2 YFSETQ come from the germline V gene. The CDR3 is 16 residues long. In nucleotides, the CDR3 is TGCGCCAGCAGCTGGCCGGGACAGGGATCATACAATGAGCAGTTCTTC. Amino acids: CASSWPGQGSYNEQFF.

In nucleotides, the CDR3 is TGTGCCAGCAGTGAAGCGCGGTCAGGGGGGAGTGGCTACACCTTC. It codes for CASSEARSGGSGYTF. The V gene is TRBV2, the J gene TRBJ1-2; 7 nucleotides agree with TRBD1. J lost 7 bases, V lost 0 bases, and 8 bases had no gene match. The CDR3 runs to 15 residues. The germline gives CDR1 SNHLY, CDR2 FYNNEI.